Here is one T cell receptor (beta chain) with its context. Data came from immunoSEQ multiplex PCR; TCRdb stores just in-frame clones and leaves some out. The profile covers about 11,000 clones, with around 30% appearing a single time and approximately 24% taken by the ten largest. These data originate in a study of sequential checkpoint blockade in melanoma. Looking at the study overall: Each arm's sequence ended with maintenance nivolumab. After nivolumab or ipilimumab alone, approximately 22 patients had week-13 rebiopsies. About 89 pretreatment tumor DNA samples were TCRβ immunosequenced.

The CDR3 covers 14 residues. Germline V gives CDR1 SGDLS, CDR2 YYNGEE. V lost 4 bases, J lost 0 bases, and 11 bases lay in between. Treatment specified: randomized to nivolumab then ipilimumab (arm A) or the reverse (arm B). This sequence joins TRBV9 and TRBJ2-7; no reliable D call. Sequencing was performed on tumor tissue (inferred from file names), taken from a patient given nivolumab and ipilimumab in sequence. This receptor was taken from a human donor with melanoma. DNA for the CDR3: TGTGCCAGCAGCCCCCTCGGGTACTCCTACGAGCAGTACTTC. Translating it yields CASSPLGYSYEQYF.